These 14 T cell receptor beta chains originate from one sample sequenced in a study of patients and donors after allogeneic stem cell transplantation. Each CDR3 protein gets one entry after TCRdb re-called the RT-PCR reads with MiXCR. Of hundreds of thousands of distinct CDR3 sequences in the sample, more than 15% were seen once. Sequencing was carried out using blood, either unsorted or a sorted T cell fraction (not recorded which). Every receptor here comes from a human donor who was either an allogeneic HSCT recipient or a stem cell or donor lymphocyte infusion donor (not recorded which). It is not recorded whose cells these are; they may come from a transplant donor.

There are a few counts of this clonotype. The chain combines TRBV10-3 with TRBJ2-1, with TRBD2 identical over 16 bases. Germline V lookup: CDR1 ENHRY, CDR2 SYGVKD. Trimming removed 5 bases from V and 4 bases from J; junction bases left unmatched: 2. The CDR3 has 16 amino acids. Written as DNA, the CDR3 is TGTGCCATCAGTACGGGACTAGCGGGAGGGTACAATGAGCAGTTCTTC. Encoded protein: CAISTGLAGGYNEQFF.

The chain is built from TRBV5-1 and TRBJ2-7; TRBD2 matches at 12 bases. J was trimmed by 4 bases and V by 3 bases; bases with no gene match: 5. Germline CDR1 is SGHRS and CDR2 is YFSETQ. CDR3 length equals 15 residues. The CDR3 DNA follows: TGCGCCAGCAGCTGGCTAGCGGGGGGGCGTTACGAGCAGTACTTC. Encoded protein: CASSWLAGGRYEQYF.

The rearrangement uses TRBV20-1 and TRBJ2-7, with TRBD2 identical over 8 bases. CDR1 and CDR2 from the germline V gene are DFQATT and SNEGSKA (reference sequence). This CDR3 has 14 residues. J was trimmed by 4 bases and V by 5 bases; bases with no gene match: 10. As DNA, the CDR3 is TGCAGTGCTGAGGCAAGCGGGAGCTCATACGAGCAGTACTTC. This sequence encodes CSAEASGSSYEQYF.

This clonotype was detected only a few times. V usage is TRBV20-1 and J usage is TRBJ2-3; D is undetermined. The germline V gene encodes CDR1 DFQATT and CDR2 SNEGSKA (reference sequence). V gave up 6 bases and J gave up 0 bases, with 13 bases separating them. The CDR3 spans 14 residues. The CDR3 region is CSALRAISTDTQYF. The CDR3 DNA follows: TGCAGTGCCTTAAGGGCCATTAGCACAGATACGCAGTATTTT.

This rearrangement joins TRBV9 to TRBJ2-2; TRBD2 matches 12 bases. Germline CDR1 reads SGDLS; CDR2 reads YYNGEE. The CDR3 is made up of 16 amino acids. J was trimmed by 4 bases and V by 4 bases; bases with no gene match: 5. CDR3 bases: TGTGCCAGCAGCCCCCGACTAGCGGGGGCCACCGGGGAGCTGTTTTTT. This gives the protein CASSPRLAGATGELFF.

This clonotype was seen more than once but under ten times. This rearrangement joins TRBV10-3 to TRBJ2-1; 7 positions agree with TRBD1. The CDR3 sequence is 13 residues long. Germline lookup yields CDR1 ENHRY and CDR2 SYGVKD. Germline trimming cut 4 bases from V and 7 bases from J; bases unmatched to any gene: 4. In DNA form, the CDR3 reads TGTGCCATCAGTGTGGGACAGCCTAATGAGCAGTTCTTC. This sequence encodes CAISVGQPNEQFF.

In its sample, this clonotype was seen a few times. CDR3 coding DNA: TGTGCCAGCAGCTTTACGGGGATCGGGGAGCTGTTTTTT. This codes for CASSFTGIGELFF. J is TRBJ2-2 and V is TRBV7-9, with D perhaps matching TRBD2 (5 bases). CDR3 length equals 13 residues. Per germline, CDR1 SEHNR and CDR2 FQNEAQ (reference sequence). The V and J ends lost 3 bases and 7 bases respectively, with 9 bases between them.

This clonotype appeared many times. V usage is TRBV10-3 and J usage is TRBJ1-5, with TRBD1 matching over 10 bases. The CDR3 has 14 residues. Germline loops: CDR1 ENHRY, CDR2 SYGVKD. The V segment lost 6 bases and the J segment 7 bases; nucleotides outside the gene matches: 6. The CDR3 here is CAIRETGGGQPQHF. The CDR3 DNA reads as TGTGCCATCAGGGAGACAGGGGGCGGGCAGCCCCAGCATTTT.

The chain recombines TRBV29-1 with TRBJ1-2; unclear D gene. V gave up 3 bases and J gave up 2 bases, with 7 bases separating them. From germline, CDR1 is SQVTM and CDR2 ANQGSEA. This CDR3 region has 12 residues. The CDR3 DNA sequence: TGCAGCGTTGAGGCCTCCAACTATGGCTACACCTTC. It codes for CSVEASNYGYTF.

This clonotype was observed a handful of times. The rearrangement uses TRBV6-1 and TRBJ2-1, with 8 bases lining up with TRBD1. Germline lookup yields CDR1 MNHNS and CDR2 SASEGT. The ends lost 6 bases at V and 1 base at J; junction bases unmatched: 8. This CDR3 has 16 residues. The CDR3 region is CASRVRQGISYNEQFF. Here the CDR3 DNA reads TGTGCCAGCAGAGTTAGACAGGGGATATCCTACAATGAGCAGTTCTTC.

The chain joins TRBV20-1 to TRBJ2-7; D gene unclear. Trimming took 4 bases from V and 8 from J, leaving 15 bases between them. This CDR3 region has 12 residues. The germline V gene has CDR1 DFQATT and CDR2 SNEGSKA (reference sequence). CDR3 protein: CSAIHSPEKQYF. In DNA, the CDR3 is TGCAGTGCTATCCACAGCCCCGAAAAGCAGTACTTC.

This clonotype was picked up a small number of times. The rearrangement uses TRBV19 and TRBJ1-4; D is unclear. In germline, CDR1 is LNHDA, CDR2 SQIVND (reference sequence). The V gene lost 1 base and the J gene lost 9 bases, with 15 bases spanning the gap. This CDR3 region has 15 residues. This CDR3 is CASSIVGHLEKKLFF. DNA of the CDR3: TGTGCCAGTAGTATAGTAGGGCATTTGGAGAAAAAACTGTTTTTT.

The rearrangement uses TRBV20-1 and TRBJ2-2; the D call may be TRBD1 or TRBD2 (5 bases each). CDR1 DFQATT and CDR2 SNEGSKA come from the germline V gene (reference sequence). This CDR3 is built from 14 residues. V was pared by 4 bases and J by 7 bases, with 16 bases between. CDR3 nucleotides: TGCAGTGCTACCCTCTGGGGGAGAAACGGGGAGCTGTTTTTT. Its protein is CSATLWGRNGELFF.

The J gene is TRBJ1-6, the V gene TRBV20-1, with 9 bases matching TRBD1. Germline V gene lookup returns CDR1 DFQATT and CDR2 SNEGSKA (reference sequence). The CDR3 runs to 15 residues. J gave up 7 bases and V 6 bases, and 10 bases lay outside the gene matches. The CDR3 sequence: CSASTGGVRNSPLHF. CDR3 in DNA: TGCAGTGCGAGTACAGGGGGCGTACGGAATTCACCCCTCCACTTT.